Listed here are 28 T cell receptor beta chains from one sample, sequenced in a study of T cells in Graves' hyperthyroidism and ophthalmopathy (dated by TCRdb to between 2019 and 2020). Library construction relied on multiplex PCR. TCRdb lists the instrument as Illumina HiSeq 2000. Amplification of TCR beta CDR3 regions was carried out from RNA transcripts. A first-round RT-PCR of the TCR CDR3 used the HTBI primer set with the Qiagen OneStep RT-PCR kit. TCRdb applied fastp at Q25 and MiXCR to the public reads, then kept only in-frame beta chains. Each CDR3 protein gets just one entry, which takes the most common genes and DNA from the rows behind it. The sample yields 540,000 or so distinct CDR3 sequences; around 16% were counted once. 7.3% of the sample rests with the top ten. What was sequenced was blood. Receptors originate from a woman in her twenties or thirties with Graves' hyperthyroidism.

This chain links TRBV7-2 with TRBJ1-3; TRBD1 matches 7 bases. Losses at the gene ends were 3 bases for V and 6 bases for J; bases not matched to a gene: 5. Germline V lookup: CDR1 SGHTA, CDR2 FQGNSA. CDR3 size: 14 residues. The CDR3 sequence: CASSFPGTVNTIYF. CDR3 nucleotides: TGTGCCAGCAGCTTCCCCGGGACAGTAAACACCATATATTTT.

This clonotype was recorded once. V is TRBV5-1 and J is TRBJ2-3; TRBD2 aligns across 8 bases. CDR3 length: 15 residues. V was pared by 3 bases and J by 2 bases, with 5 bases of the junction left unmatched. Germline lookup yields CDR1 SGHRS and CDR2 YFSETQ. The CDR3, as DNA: TGCGCCAGCAGCTCTATAGCGGGGTTCACAGATACGCAGTATTTT. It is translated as CASSSIAGFTDTQYF.

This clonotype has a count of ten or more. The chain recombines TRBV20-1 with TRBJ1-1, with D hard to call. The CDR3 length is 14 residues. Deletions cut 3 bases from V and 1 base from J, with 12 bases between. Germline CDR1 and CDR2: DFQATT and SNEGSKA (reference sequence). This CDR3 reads CSASRARRNTEAFF. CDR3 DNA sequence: TGCAGTGCTAGCCGGGCCCGAAGGAACACTGAAGCTTTCTTT.

CDR3 in DNA: TGCGCCAGCAGCCAAGTCTTAATAGCGGAACTCTACAATGAGCAGTTCTTC. It specifies CASSQVLIAELYNEQFF. The rearrangement joins TRBV4-1 to TRBJ2-1, with D possibly matching TRBD2 (6 bases). This CDR3 is 17 amino acids long. CDR1 is MGHRA, CDR2 YSYEKL, per germline. The ends were cut back, 1 base at V and 3 bases at J, with 16 bases in the middle.

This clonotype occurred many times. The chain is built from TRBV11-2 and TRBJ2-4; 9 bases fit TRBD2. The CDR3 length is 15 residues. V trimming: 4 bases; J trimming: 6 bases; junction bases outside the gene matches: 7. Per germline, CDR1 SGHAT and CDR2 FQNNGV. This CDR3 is CASSSTSGEINIQYF. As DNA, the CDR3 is TGTGCCAGCAGCTCGACTAGCGGAGAGATAAACATTCAGTACTTC.

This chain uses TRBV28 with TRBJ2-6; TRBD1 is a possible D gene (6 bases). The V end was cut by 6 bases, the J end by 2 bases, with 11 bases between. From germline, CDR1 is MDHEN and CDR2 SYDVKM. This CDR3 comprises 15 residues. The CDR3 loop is CASSSRQAGANVLTF. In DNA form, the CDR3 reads TGTGCCAGCAGCTCCCGACAGGCTGGGGCCAACGTCCTGACTTTC.

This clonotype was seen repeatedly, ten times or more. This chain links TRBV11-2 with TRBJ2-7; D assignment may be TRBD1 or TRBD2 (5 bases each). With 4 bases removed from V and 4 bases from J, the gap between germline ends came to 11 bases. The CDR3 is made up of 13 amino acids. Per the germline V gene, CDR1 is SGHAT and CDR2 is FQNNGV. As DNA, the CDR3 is TGTGCCAGCAGCTGGGACCCCCGGTACGAGCAGTACTTC. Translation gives CASSWDPRYEQYF.

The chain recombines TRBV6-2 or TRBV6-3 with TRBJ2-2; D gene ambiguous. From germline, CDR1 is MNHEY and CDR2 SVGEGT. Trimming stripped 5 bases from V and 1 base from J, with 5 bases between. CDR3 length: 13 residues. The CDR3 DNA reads TGTGCCAGCAGTGACTTGAACACCGGGGAGCTGTTTTTT. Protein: CASSDLNTGELFF.

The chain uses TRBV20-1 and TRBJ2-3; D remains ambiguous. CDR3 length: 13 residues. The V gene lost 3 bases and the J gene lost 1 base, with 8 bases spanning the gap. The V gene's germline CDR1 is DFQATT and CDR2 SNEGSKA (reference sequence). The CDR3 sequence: CSAREPGTDTQYF. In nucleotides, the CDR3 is TGCAGTGCTAGGGAGCCGGGCACAGATACGCAGTATTTT.

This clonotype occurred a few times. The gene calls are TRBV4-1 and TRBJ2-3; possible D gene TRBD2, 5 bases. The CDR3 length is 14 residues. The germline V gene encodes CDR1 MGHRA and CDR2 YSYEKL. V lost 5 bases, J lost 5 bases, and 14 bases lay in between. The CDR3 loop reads CASSETPGLDTQYF. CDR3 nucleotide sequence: TGCGCCAGCAGCGAAACCCCTGGACTAGATACGCAGTATTTT.

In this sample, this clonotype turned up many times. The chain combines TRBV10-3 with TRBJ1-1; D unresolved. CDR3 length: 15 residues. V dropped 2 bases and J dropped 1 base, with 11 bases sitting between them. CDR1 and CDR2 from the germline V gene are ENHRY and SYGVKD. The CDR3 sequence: CAISERGAENTEAFF. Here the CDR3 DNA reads TGTGCCATCAGTGAGCGGGGAGCGGAGAACACTGAAGCTTTCTTT.

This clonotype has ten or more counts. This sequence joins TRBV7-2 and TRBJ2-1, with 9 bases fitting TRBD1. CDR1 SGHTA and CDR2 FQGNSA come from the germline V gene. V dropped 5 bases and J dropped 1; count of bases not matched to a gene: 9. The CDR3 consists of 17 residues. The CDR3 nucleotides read TGTGCCAGCAGCCCGTACCCGGGACAGGGTTCCTACAATGAGCAGTTCTTC. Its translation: CASSPYPGQGSYNEQFF.

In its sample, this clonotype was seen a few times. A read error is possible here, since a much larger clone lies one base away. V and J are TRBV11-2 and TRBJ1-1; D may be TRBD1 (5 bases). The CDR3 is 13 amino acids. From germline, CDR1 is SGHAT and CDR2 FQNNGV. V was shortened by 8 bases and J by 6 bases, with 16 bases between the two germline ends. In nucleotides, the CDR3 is TGTGCCAGCGCGGTGGAGGGGCTGGCTGAAGCTTTCTTT. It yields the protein CASAVEGLAEAFF.

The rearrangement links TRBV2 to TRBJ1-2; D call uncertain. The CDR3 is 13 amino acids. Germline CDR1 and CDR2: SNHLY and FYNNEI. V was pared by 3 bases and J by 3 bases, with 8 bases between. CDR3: CASSDKVDYGYTF. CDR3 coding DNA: TGTGCCAGCAGTGACAAGGTCGACTATGGCTACACCTTC.

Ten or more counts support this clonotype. The CDR3 region is CASSLEDRVNLYEQYF. CDR3 bases: TGTGCCAGCAGTTTAGAAGACAGGGTGAATTTATACGAGCAGTACTTC. The rearrangement links TRBV28 to TRBJ2-7, with 7 positions matching TRBD1. From germline, CDR1 is MDHEN and CDR2 SYDVKM. This CDR3 has 16 residues. V dropped 2 bases and J dropped 4; count of bases not matched to a gene: 11.

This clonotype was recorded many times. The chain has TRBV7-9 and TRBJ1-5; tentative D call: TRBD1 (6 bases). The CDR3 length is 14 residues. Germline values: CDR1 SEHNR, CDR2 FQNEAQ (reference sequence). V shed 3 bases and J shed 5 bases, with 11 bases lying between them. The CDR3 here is CASSLGARDQPQHF. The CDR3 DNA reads TGTGCCAGCAGCTTGGGGGCCCGAGATCAGCCCCAGCATTTT.

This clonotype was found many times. CDR3 sequence reads: CSVKGGRERTYNEQFF. In nucleotides, the CDR3 is TGCAGTGTCAAAGGAGGCCGGGAGAGGACCTACAATGAGCAGTTCTTC. V is TRBV20-1 and J is TRBJ2-1; TRBD2 might be the D (6 bases). This CDR3 is 16 amino acids long. CDR1 DFQATT and CDR2 SNEGSKA come from the germline V gene (reference sequence). V was clipped by 7 bases and J by 2 bases, with 21 bases between them.

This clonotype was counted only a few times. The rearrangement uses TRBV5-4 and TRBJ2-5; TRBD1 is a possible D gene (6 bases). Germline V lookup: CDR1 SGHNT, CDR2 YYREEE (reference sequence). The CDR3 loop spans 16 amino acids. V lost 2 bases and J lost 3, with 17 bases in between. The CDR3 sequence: CASSFLIRGSEETQYF. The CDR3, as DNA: TGTGCCAGCAGCTTTCTTATTAGGGGGAGTGAAGAGACCCAGTACTTC. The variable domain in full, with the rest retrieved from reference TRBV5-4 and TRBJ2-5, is ETGVTQSPTHLIKTRGQQVTLRCSSQSGHNTVSWYQQALGQGPQFIFQYYREEENGRGNFPPRFSGLQFPNYSSELNVNALELDDSALYLCASSFLIRGSEETQYFGPGTRLLVL.

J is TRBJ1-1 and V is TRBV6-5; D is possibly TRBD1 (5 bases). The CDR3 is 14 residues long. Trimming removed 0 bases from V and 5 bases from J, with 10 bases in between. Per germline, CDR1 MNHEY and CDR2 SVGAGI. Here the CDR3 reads CASSYSGVGTEAFF. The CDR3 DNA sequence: TGTGCCAGCAGTTACTCAGGGGTGGGTACTGAAGCTTTCTTT.

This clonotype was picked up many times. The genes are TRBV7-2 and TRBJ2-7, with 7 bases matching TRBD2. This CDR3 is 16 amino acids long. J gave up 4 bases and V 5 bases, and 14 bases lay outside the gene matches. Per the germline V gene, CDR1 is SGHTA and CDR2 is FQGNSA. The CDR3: CASSVAASGGSYEQYF. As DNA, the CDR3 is TGTGCCAGCAGCGTCGCAGCGTCGGGCGGGAGTTACGAGCAGTACTTC.

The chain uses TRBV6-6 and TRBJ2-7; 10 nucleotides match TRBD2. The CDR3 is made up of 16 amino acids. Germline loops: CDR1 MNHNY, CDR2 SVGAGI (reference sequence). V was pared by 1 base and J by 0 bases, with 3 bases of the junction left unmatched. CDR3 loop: CASSYLGTSDSYEQYF. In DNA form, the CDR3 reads TGTGCCAGCAGTTACTTGGGGACTAGCGACTCCTACGAGCAGTACTTC.

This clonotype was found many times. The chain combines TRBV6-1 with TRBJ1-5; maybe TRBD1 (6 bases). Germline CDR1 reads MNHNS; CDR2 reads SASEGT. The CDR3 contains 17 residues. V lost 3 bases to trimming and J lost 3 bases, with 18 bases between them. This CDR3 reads CASSDGWGGAVNQPQHF. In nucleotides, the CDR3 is TGTGCCAGCAGTGACGGATGGGGGGGGGCCGTCAATCAGCCCCAGCATTTT.

The CDR3 DNA reads TGTGCCAGCAGCTCAGATGGCTACCCTATCGGCGAGCAGTACTTC. Translating gives CASSSDGYPIGEQYF. V and J are TRBV7-2 and TRBJ2-7; D gene uncertain. There are 15 residues in the CDR3. Germline V gene data show CDR1 as SGHTA and CDR2 as FQGNSA. The ends were cut back, 4 bases at V and 6 bases at J, with 19 bases in the middle. The variable domain in full, completed from reference TRBV7-2 and TRBJ2-7, reads GAGVSQSPSNKVTEKGKDVELRCDPISGHTALYWYRQSLGQGLEFLIYFQGNSAPDKSGLPSDRFSAERTGGSVSTLTIQRTQQEDSAVYLCASSSDGYPIGEQYFGPGTRLTVT.

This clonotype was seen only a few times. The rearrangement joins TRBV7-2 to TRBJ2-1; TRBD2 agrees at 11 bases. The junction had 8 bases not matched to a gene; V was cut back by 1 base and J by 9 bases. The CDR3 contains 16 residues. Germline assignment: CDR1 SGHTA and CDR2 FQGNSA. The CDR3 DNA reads TGTGCCAGCAGCTTAGTGTGGACTAGCGGGTTTGGTGAGCAGTTCTTC. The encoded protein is CASSLVWTSGFGEQFF.

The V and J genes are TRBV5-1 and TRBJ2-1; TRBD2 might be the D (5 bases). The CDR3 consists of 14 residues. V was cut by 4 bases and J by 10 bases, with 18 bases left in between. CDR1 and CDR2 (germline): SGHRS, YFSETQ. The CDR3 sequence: CASSPPPRGHEQFF. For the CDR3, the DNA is TGCGCCAGCAGCCCCCCGCCCCGAGGGCACGAGCAGTTCTTC.

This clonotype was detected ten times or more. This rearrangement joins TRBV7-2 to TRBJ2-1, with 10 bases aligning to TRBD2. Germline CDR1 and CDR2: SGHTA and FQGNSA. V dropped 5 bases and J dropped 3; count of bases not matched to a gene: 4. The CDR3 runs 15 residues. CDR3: CASSRTSGVYNEQFF. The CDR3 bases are TGTGCCAGCAGCCGCACTAGCGGGGTCTACAATGAGCAGTTCTTC.

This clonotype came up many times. The CDR3 spells CAWSLRGGELFF. The CDR3 DNA follows: TGTGCCTGGAGCCTCCGGGGCGGGGAGCTGTTTTTT. The chain joins TRBV30 to TRBJ2-2; D perhaps matches TRBD2 (5 bases). In germline, CDR1 is GTSNPN, CDR2 SVGIG (reference sequence). The V end was cut by 3 bases, the J end by 7 bases, with 9 bases between. CDR3 length: 12 amino acids.

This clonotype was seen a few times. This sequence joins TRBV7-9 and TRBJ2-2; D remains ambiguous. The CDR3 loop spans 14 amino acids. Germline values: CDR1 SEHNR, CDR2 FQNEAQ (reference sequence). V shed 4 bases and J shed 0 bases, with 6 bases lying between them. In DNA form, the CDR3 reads TGTGCCAGCAGCTGGTACCCGAACACCGGGGAGCTGTTTTTT. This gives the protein CASSWYPNTGELFF.